These 16 T cell receptor beta chains originate from one sample sequenced in a study of blood T cells in healthy people across ages. For the second PCR, which ran for about 7 to 11 cycles, a sample-barcoded 5' primer and a J-beta primer mix were used. TCRdb ran MiXCR on the 5' RACE reads and lists one entry per CDR3 protein. Of 760,000 or so distinct CDR3 sequences in the sample, around 25% were seen once. This sample was shared with a second study, whose subject was T cells of mothers and their children.

Sequencing was done on a sample of blood. The source of these receptors is a boy aged 5 to 17 in good health.

This clonotype was seen a handful of times. J is TRBJ2-5 and V is TRBV6-2 or TRBV6-3; D unresolved. Judging by the DNA end, TRBJ2-7 fits better; the J call may be wrong. The CDR3 spans 12 residues. Germline CDR1 reads MNHEY; CDR2 reads SVGEGT. CDR3 nucleotide sequence: TGTGCCAGCAGTTCTATTGGCTACGAGCAGTACTTC. Protein sequence: CASSSIGYEQYF.

The gene calls are TRBV13 and TRBJ2-7; TRBD1 matches at 8 bases. Germline V CDR1 and CDR2: PRHDT, FYEKMQ (reference sequence). The CDR3 totals 15 residues. With 5 bases clipped from V and 4 bases from J, the junction kept 10 bases outside the gene matches. The CDR3 reads CASSPKRTGKYEQYF. The CDR3 DNA is TGTGCCAGCAGCCCTAAAAGGACAGGGAAGTACGAGCAGTACTTC.

This clonotype was seen only a few times. This chain joins TRBV27 and TRBJ1-2; no clear D. CDR3 length: 13 residues. Germline lookup yields CDR1 MNHEY and CDR2 SMNVEV (reference sequence). Trimming left V 6 bases short and J 3 bases short, with 11 bases between. This CDR3 reads CASSQSGYYGYTF. DNA for the CDR3: TGTGCCAGCAGCCAATCGGGCTACTATGGCTACACCTTC.

The V gene is TRBV6-1, the J gene TRBJ2-7; 12 bases map to TRBD2. The CDR3 has 14 amino acids. With 7 bases clipped from V and 5 bases from J, the junction kept 6 bases outside the gene matches. The germline V gene encodes CDR1 MNHNS and CDR2 SASEGT. The CDR3 DNA reads as TGTGCCAGCATGGTGGCTAGCGGGAGGGACGAGCAGTACTTC. This codes for CASMVASGRDEQYF.

This chain joins TRBV28 and TRBJ2-1; TRBD2 agrees at 12 bases. The J segment lost 6 bases and the V segment lost 5 bases, leaving 5 bases of the junction unmatched. The germline V gene encodes CDR1 MDHEN and CDR2 SYDVKM. There are 15 residues in the CDR3. CDR3 sequence (DNA): TGTGCCAGCAGTCATCTAGCGGGGGGGCTCAATGAGCAGTTCTTC. Protein product: CASSHLAGGLNEQFF.

This sequence joins TRBV10-3 and TRBJ2-1; TRBD2 matches 10 bases. Germline trimming cut 0 bases from V and 7 bases from J; bases unmatched to any gene: 6. Germline V gene lookup returns CDR1 ENHRY and CDR2 SYGVKD. The CDR3 extends over 16 amino acids. This CDR3 is CAISESLAGAINEQFF. The CDR3 nucleotides are TGTGCCATCAGTGAGTCGCTAGCGGGGGCTATAAATGAGCAGTTCTTC.

V is TRBV7-9 and J is TRBJ1-6; 10 positions match TRBD1. V lost 7 bases to trimming and J lost 9 bases; unmatched junction nucleotides: 3. CDR3 length equals 13 residues. Germline lookup yields CDR1 SEHNR and CDR2 FQNEAQ (reference sequence). CDR3 nucleotide sequence: TGTGCCAGCATGGACAGGGGGGGTTCACCCCTCCACTTT. It is translated as CASMDRGGSPLHF.

The chain recombines TRBV7-2 with TRBJ2-5, with D possibly being TRBD2 (5 bases). The DNA matches TRBJ2-7 better at its end, which makes the J call doubtful. Per germline, CDR1 SGHTA and CDR2 FQGNSA. This CDR3 spans 15 amino acids. The CDR3 DNA reads TGTGCCAGCAGCTCCCCCTTTGTGGAGGTCTACGAGCAGTACTTC. Protein product: CASSSPFVEVYEQYF.

This clonotype has just a few counts. This chain uses TRBV10-3 with TRBJ2-5; D is ambiguous. The V and J ends lost 0 bases and 5 bases respectively, with 7 bases between them. CDR3 size: 13 residues. CDR1 is ENHRY, CDR2 SYGVKD, per germline. The CDR3 is CAISESIIETQYF. CDR3 coding DNA: TGTGCCATCAGTGAGTCGATCATCGAGACCCAGTACTTC.

The rearrangement joins TRBV11-2 to TRBJ2-3; D uncertain. The CDR3 contains 13 residues. Germline V gene sequence: CDR1 SGHAT, CDR2 FQNNGV. V was clipped by 11 bases and J by 3 bases, with 15 bases between them. This chain's CDR3 is CASESHYTDTQYF. As DNA, the CDR3 is TGTGCCTCCGAGTCGCATTATACAGATACGCAGTATTTT.

This clonotype turned up a few times. The gene calls are TRBV29-1 and TRBJ1-2; maybe TRBD1 (5 bases). This CDR3 is built from 14 residues. In germline, CDR1 is SQVTM, CDR2 ANQGSEA. V lost 5 bases and J 4 bases, leaving 17 bases between the germline ends. DNA of the CDR3: TGCAGCGTTTTGTTTACCCAGGGAGGCTATGGCTACACCTTC. Its protein is CSVLFTQGGYGYTF. The full variable domain, in which reference TRBV29-1 and TRBJ1-2 provide the parts outside the CDR3, is SAVISQKPSRDICQRGTSLTIQCQVDSQVTMMFWYRQQPGQSLTLIATANQGSEATYESGFVIDKFPISRPNLTFSTLTVSNMSPEDSSIYLCSVLFTQGGYGYTFGSGTRLTVV.

The chain carries TRBV7-2 and TRBJ2-1, with TRBD1 matching 8 bases. The germline CDR1 and CDR2 sequences are SGHTA and FQGNSA. J was trimmed by 4 bases and V by 4 bases; bases with no gene match: 6. This CDR3 is built from 15 residues. The CDR3 sequence: CASSSSGQEYNEQFF. CDR3 bases: TGTGCCAGCAGCTCATCGGGACAGGAGTACAATGAGCAGTTCTTC.

This clonotype was seen a handful of times. The chain recombines TRBV10-2 with TRBJ2-5; the D call may be TRBD1 or TRBD2 (6 bases each). Trimming cost V 9 bases and J 2 bases, with 16 bases left between them. This CDR3 is built from 14 residues. CDR1 WSHSY and CDR2 SAAADI come from the germline V gene. The CDR3 DNA is TGCGCCAGTAACTGGGGGGCCAGTCAAGAGACCCAGTACTTC. Protein: CASNWGASQETQYF.

The V and J genes are TRBV9 and TRBJ1-2, with D perhaps TRBD1 (5 bases). V lost 0 bases and J lost 4, with 7 bases in between. This CDR3 region has 13 residues. The germline CDR1 and CDR2 sequences are SGDLS and YYNGEE. The CDR3 loop is CASSVGGGYGYTF. The CDR3 bases are TGTGCCAGCAGCGTAGGTGGGGGCTATGGCTACACCTTC.

The rearrangement uses TRBV6-5 and TRBJ2-5, with D unresolved. With the DNA end fitting TRBJ2-1 better, the J assignment may be wrong. The CDR3 sequence is 16 residues long. Germline V lookup: CDR1 MNHEY, CDR2 SVGAGI. The CDR3 region has the DNA TGTGCCAGCAGTTACTCGATAGTTGGTAGTGACCATGGGCAGTTCTTC. This codes for CASSYSIVGSDHGQFF.

This rearrangement joins TRBV28 to TRBJ1-1; the D gene is possibly TRBD1 (6 bases). The CDR3 has 17 amino acids. The V end lost 6 bases, the J end lost 3 bases, and 23 bases lay between the germline ends. CDR1 and CDR2 from the germline V gene are MDHEN and SYDVKM. Written as DNA, the CDR3 is TGTGCCAGCAGCCCGCGCCCCTTTAGGGGGACGGACACTGAAGCTTTCTTT. Its translation: CASSPRPFRGTDTEAFF.